This T cell receptor beta chain was obtained from a study of blood T cell repertoires in COVID-19. Across the study: The United States, Italy and Spain were the sources of the acute and convalescent COVID-19 samples. From T cells, B-cell-depleted T cells, or PBMCs came the material, which was cDNA or gDNA.

From germline, CDR1 is KGHSH and CDR2 LQKENI. The CDR3 runs to 21 residues. Trimming cost V 3 bases and J 0 bases; bases outside gene matches: 17. Under the authors' procedure: Nucleated cell number was recorded as an estimate derived from reference gene primer amplification. Only in-frame clones appear in the TCRdb table, and some are missing; sequencing was by immunoSEQ multiplex PCR. That table is the source of V, J and clone size, and D and trimming were worked out from the DNA. The table has about 190,000 clones, around 85% seen once. What the recovered Cohort 3 donors had was two negative PCRs, clearance, or symptom resolution.

The sample consisted of PBMCs or T cells enriched from blood (not recorded which). This sequence was found in a woman aged 30 to 39 who had recovered from COVID-19. This chain links TRBV18 with TRBJ2-6; 7 bases are shared with TRBD1. CDR3 DNA sequence: TGTGCCAGCTCACCTACAGGGGCCCGGGTAGGTCAATCCTCTGGGGCCAACGTCCTGACTTTC. It codes for CASSPTGARVGQSSGANVLTF.